The text below deals with one T cell receptor beta chain. Some clones are missing from TCRdb's copy, which holds only in-frame ones; the method was immunoSEQ multiplex PCR. This sample carries approximately 20,000 clones, roughly 85% of them seen once, and the ten largest clones take roughly 5.6%. The data derive from a study of T cell changes during pregnancy in multiple sclerosis. The CDR3 extends over 16 amino acids. V gave up 2 bases and J gave up 2 bases; unmatched junction bases: 6. Germline-derived CDR1 and CDR2 are SGHDT and YYEEEE. The specimen comprised CD8+ T cells from peripheral blood mononuclear cells, sampled in the third trimester of pregnancy. The chain employs TRBV5-6 and TRBJ2-3, with 9 bases matching TRBD2. The TCR sequence derives from a female donor in good health, enrolled as a control in a pregnancy study. CDR3 amino acids: CASSFGGGGVTDTQYF. In DNA form, the CDR3 reads TGTGCCAGCAGCTTCGGCGGCGGGGGGGTCACAGATACGCAGTATTTT. Supplemented by reference TRBV5-6 and TRBJ2-3, the full variable domain reads DAGVTQSPTHLIKTRGQQVTLRCSPKSGHDTVSWYQQALGQGPQFIFQYYEEEERQRGNFPDRFSGHQFPNYSSELNVNALLLGDSALYLCASSFGGGGVTDTQYFGPGTRLTVL.